A single T cell receptor (beta chain) is shown here with its context. Using immunoSEQ multiplex PCR, the repertoire was profiled, and TCRdb retains in-frame clones only, with some absent. Counted here are about 230,000 clones, roughly 80% occurring once; the ten biggest clones make up approximately 8.7%. This CDR3 is 11 amino acids long. V was pared by 6 bases and J by 13 bases, with 8 bases of the junction left unmatched. Germline loops: CDR1 DFQATT, CDR2 SNEGSKA (reference sequence). This sample was taken from a study of blood T cell repertoires in COVID-19. The overall study: The study drew acute and convalescent COVID-19 samples from the United States, Italy and Spain.

This clonotype originated in a woman aged 80 or older with acute or convalescent COVID-19. The specimen was peripheral blood. The genes are TRBV20-1 and TRBJ2-1, with TRBD1 matching over 8 bases. The CDR3 nucleotides are TGCAGTGCCGCGCGGACAGGGAGTCAGTTCTTC. It yields the protein CSAARTGSQFF.